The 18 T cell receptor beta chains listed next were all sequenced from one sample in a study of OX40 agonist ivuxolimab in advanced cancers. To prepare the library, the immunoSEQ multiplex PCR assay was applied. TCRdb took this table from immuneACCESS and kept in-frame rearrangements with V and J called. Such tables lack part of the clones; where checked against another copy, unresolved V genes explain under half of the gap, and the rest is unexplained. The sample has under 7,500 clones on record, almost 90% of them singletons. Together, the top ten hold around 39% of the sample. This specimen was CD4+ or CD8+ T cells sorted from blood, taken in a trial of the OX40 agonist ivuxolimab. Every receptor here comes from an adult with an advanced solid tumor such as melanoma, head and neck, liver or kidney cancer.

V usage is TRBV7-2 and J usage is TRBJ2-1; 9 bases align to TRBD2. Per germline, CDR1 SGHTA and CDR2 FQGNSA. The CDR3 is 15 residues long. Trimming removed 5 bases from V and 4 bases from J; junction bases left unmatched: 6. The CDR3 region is CASSPTSGHYNEQFF. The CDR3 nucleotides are TGTGCCAGCAGCCCGACTAGCGGACATTACAATGAGCAGTTCTTC. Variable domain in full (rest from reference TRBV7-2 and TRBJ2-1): GAGVSQSPSNKVTEKGKDVELRCDPISGHTALYWYRQSLGQGLEFLIYFQGNSAPDKSGLPSDRFSAERTGGSVSTLTIQRTQQEDSAVYLCASSPTSGHYNEQFFGPGTRLTVL.

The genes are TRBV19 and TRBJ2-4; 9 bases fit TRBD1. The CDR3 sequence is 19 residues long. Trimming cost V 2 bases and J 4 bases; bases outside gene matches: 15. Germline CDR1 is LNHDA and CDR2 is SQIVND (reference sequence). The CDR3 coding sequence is TGTGCCAGTAGTATAATGTTGGGATCGACAGGGGGAGGAAAAAACATTCAGTACTTC. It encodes CASSIMLGSTGGGKNIQYF.

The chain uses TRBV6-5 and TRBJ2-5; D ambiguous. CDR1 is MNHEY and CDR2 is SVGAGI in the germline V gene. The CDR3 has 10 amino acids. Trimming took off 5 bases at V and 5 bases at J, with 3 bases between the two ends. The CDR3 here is CASSGETQYF. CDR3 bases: TGTGCCAGCAGTGGGGAGACCCAGTACTTC.

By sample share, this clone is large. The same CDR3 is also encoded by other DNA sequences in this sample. CDR3 bases: TGTGCCAGTAGTATAGATCCCCGGACTAGCCGAAGCACAGATACGCAGTATTTT. Amino acid sequence: CASSIDPRTSRSTDTQYF. The chain is built from TRBV19 and TRBJ2-3; 8 positions agree with TRBD2. The germline V gene has CDR1 LNHDA and CDR2 SQIVND (reference sequence). This CDR3 comprises 18 residues. The junction had 8 bases not matched to a gene; V was cut back by 0 bases and J by 0 bases.

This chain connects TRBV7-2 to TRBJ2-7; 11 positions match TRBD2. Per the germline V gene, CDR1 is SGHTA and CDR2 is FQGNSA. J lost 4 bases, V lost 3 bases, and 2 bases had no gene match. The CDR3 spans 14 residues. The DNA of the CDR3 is TGTGCCAGCAGCTTTACTAGCGGGAGTTACGAGCAGTACTTC. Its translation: CASSFTSGSYEQYF.

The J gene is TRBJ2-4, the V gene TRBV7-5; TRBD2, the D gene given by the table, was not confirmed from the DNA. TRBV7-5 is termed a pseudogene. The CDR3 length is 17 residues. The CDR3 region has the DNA TGTGCCAGAAGCCTCCGAACTAGCGGTTTAGCCAAAAACATTCAGTACTTC. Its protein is CARSLRTSGLAKNIQYF.

CDR3 sequence reads: CASSFGSNQPQHF. In DNA form, the CDR3 reads TGTGCCAGCAGCTTTGGCAGTAATCAGCCCCAGCATTTT. The V call is TRBV7-9, the J call TRBJ1-5, with D unresolved. The CDR3 covers 13 residues. V lost 3 bases and J 4 bases, leaving 7 bases between the germline ends. Per the germline V gene, CDR1 is SEHNR and CDR2 is FQNEAQ (reference sequence).

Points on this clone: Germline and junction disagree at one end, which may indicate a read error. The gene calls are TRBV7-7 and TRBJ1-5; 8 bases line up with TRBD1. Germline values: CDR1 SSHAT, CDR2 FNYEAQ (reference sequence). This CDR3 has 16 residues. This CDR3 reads CASSLDTGGTNQPQHF. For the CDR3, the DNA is TGTGCTAGCAGCTTAGACACAGGGGGAACCAATCAGCCCCAGCATTTT.

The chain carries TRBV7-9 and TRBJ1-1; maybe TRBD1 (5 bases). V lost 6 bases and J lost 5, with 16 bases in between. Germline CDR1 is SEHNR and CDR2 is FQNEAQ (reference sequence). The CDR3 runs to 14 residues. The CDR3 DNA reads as TGTGCCAGCAGTGACCGGGGGGAAGGGACTGAAGCTTTCTTT. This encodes CASSDRGEGTEAFF.

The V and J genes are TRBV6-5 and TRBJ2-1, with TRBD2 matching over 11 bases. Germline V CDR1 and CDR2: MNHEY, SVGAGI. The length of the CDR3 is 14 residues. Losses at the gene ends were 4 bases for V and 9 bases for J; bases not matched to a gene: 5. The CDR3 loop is CASSLAGGPGEQFF. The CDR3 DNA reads TGTGCCAGCAGTTTAGCGGGAGGGCCCGGTGAGCAGTTCTTC.

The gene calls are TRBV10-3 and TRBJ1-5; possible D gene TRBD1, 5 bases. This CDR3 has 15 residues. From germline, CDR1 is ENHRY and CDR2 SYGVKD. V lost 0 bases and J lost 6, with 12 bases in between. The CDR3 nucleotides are TGTGCCATCAGTGAGTCATCCCAGGGAAGTCAGCCCCAGCATTTT. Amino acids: CAISESSQGSQPQHF.

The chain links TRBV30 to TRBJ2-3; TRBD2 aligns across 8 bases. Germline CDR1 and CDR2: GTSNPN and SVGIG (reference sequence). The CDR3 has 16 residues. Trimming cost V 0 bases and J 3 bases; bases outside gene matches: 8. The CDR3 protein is CAWSVLWREVTDTQYF. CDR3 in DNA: TGTGCCTGGAGTGTACTCTGGCGGGAGGTGACAGATACGCAGTATTTT.

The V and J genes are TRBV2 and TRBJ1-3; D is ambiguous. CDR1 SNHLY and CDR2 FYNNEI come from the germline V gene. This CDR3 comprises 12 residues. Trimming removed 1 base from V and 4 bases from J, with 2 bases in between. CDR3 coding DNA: TGTGCCAGCAGTGAAGACGGAAACACCATATATTTT. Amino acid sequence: CASSEDGNTIYF.

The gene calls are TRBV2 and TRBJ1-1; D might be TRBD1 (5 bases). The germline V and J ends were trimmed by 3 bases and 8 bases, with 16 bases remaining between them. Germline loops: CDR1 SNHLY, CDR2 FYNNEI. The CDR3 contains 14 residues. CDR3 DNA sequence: TGTGCCAGCAGTGACCCCCAAGGGACGGGGGAAGCTTTCTTT. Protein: CASSDPQGTGEAFF.

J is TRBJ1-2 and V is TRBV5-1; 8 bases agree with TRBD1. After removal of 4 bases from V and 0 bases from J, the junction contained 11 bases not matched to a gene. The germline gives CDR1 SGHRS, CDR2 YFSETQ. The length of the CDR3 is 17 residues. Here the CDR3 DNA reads TGCGCCAGCAGCCCAACCCGGGGACAGGCCCCTAACTATGGCTACACCTTC. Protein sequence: CASSPTRGQAPNYGYTF. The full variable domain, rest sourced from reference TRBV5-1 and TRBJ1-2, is KAGVTQTPRYLIKTRGQQVTLSCSPISGHRSVSWYQQTPGQGLQFLFEYFSETQRNKGNFPGRFSGRQFSNSRSEMNVSTLELGDSALYLCASSPTRGQAPNYGYTFGSGTRLTVV.

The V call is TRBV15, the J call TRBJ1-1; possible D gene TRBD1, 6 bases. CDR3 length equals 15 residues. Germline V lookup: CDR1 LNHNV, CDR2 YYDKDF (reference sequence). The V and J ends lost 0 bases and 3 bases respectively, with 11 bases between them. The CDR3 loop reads CATSRDRGKHTEAFF. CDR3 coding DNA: TGTGCCACCAGCAGAGATAGGGGGAAGCACACTGAAGCTTTCTTT. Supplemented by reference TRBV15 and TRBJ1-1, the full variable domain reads DAMVIQNPRYQVTQFGKPVTLSCSQTLNHNVMYWYQQKSSQAPKLLFHYYDKDFNNEADTPDNFQSRRPNTSFCFLDIRSPGLGDTAMYLCATSRDRGKHTEAFFGQGTRLTVV.

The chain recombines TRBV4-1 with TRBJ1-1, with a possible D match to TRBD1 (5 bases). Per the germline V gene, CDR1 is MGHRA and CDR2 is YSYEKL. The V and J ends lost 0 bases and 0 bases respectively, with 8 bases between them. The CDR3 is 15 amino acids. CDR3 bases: TGCGCCAGCAGCCAAGACGGGGACCTGAACACTGAAGCTTTCTTT. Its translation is CASSQDGDLNTEAFF.

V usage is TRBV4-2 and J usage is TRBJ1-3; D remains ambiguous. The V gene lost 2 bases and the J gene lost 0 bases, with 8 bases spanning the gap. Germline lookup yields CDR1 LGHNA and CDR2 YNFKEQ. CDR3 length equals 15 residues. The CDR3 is CASSQTGTSGNTIYF. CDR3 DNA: TGTGCCAGCAGCCAAACGGGAACCTCTGGAAACACCATATATTTT.